This T cell receptor (beta chain) appears in the sequencing data of a study of technical replicates of blood from several donors. The method was immunoSEQ multiplex PCR; TCRdb's version includes in-frame clones alone and lacks a portion of them. The sample holds more than 60,000 clones, just under 95% seen once. Specimen: T cells isolated from PBMCs. The receptor was isolated from a human donor in good health.

CDR3 loop: CASSFRQGAKPQHF. The CDR3 nucleotides are TGTGCCAGTAGTTTTCGACAGGGAGCGAAGCCCCAGCATTTT. The V call is TRBV19, the J call TRBJ1-5; the match to TRBD1 covers 7 bases. Germline V CDR1 and CDR2: LNHDA, SQIVND (reference sequence). The trim removed 5 bases at V and 8 bases at J, leaving 9 bases unmatched. CDR3 length: 14 amino acids.